Below are 16 T cell receptor beta chains sequenced from a single sample in a study of OX40 agonist ivuxolimab in advanced cancers. Generated by immunoSEQ multiplex PCR, the TCRdb table keeps only in-frame clones and is missing some. The data hold approximately 67,000 clones, with 80% to 95% observed a single time. The material sequenced was CD4+ or CD8+ T cells sorted from blood, taken in a trial of the OX40 agonist ivuxolimab. The receptors shown here come from an adult with an advanced solid tumor such as melanoma, head and neck, liver or kidney cancer.

V and J are TRBV28 and TRBJ1-2; the match to TRBD1 covers 8 bases. This CDR3 contains 14 residues. The V gene's germline CDR1 is MDHEN and CDR2 SYDVKM. V shed 4 bases, J shed 8 bases, and the junction held 9 bases outside the gene matches. CDR3 nucleotides: TGTGCCAGCAGTTCTGCGACAGGGGTGGGAGGCTACACCTTC. As protein: CASSSATGVGGYTF.

This clone occurred once. The chain recombines TRBV5-1 with TRBJ2-3, with 13 bases that match TRBD2. The CDR3 contains 15 residues. V shed 0 bases and J 5 bases; nucleotides not matched to a gene: 0. CDR1 and CDR2 (germline): SGHRS, YFSETQ. The CDR3 DNA reads TGCGCCAGCAGCTTGGGACTAGCGGGAGGAGATACGCAGTATTTT. Encoded protein: CASSLGLAGGDTQYF.

This clone was seen a single time. The chain employs TRBV27 and TRBJ2-7; a weak D match, TRBD2 (7 bases). The CDR3 is made up of 15 amino acids. Trimming cost V 5 bases and J 5 bases, with 19 bases left between them. CDR1 is MNHEY, CDR2 SMNVEV, per germline (reference sequence). The CDR3 is CASSRGEGGTHEQYF. CDR3 DNA sequence: TGTGCCAGCAGTCGAGGCGAGGGGGGGACCCACGAGCAGTACTTC.

CDR3 region: CASSPQTGRYTF. In DNA form, the CDR3 reads TGTGCCAGTAGTCCACAGACAGGACGCTACACCTTC. The chain links TRBV19 to TRBJ1-2; D possibly corresponds to TRBD1 (6 bases). Germline V gene lookup returns CDR1 LNHDA and CDR2 SQIVND (reference sequence). Trimming removed 5 bases from V and 9 bases from J, with 13 bases in between. This CDR3 has 12 amino acids.

The chain uses TRBV5-1 and TRBJ2-2, with D perhaps matching TRBD1 (6 bases). The germline CDR1 and CDR2 sequences are SGHRS and YFSETQ. The CDR3 totals 14 residues. V lost 5 bases and J 0 bases, leaving 8 bases between the germline ends. The CDR3 here is CASRSGANTGELFF. For the CDR3, the DNA is TGCGCCAGCAGGTCAGGGGCGAACACCGGGGAGCTGTTTTTT.

The chain combines TRBV5-1 with TRBJ2-2; perhaps TRBD2 as D (5 bases). The V gene lost 4 bases and the J gene lost 1 base, with 14 bases spanning the gap. The CDR3 contains 16 residues. Germline V lookup: CDR1 SGHRS, CDR2 YFSETQ. This chain's CDR3 is CASSPPGGWNTGELFF. The CDR3 nucleotides read TGCGCCAGCAGCCCCCCCGGCGGGTGGAACACCGGGGAGCTGTTTTTT.

The chain has TRBV28 and TRBJ1-2; 9 bases line up with TRBD1. Germline values: CDR1 MDHEN, CDR2 SYDVKM. The CDR3 extends over 13 amino acids. V lost 8 bases and J lost 4; bases outside the gene matches: 5. The CDR3 spells CASGGTGPYGYTF. CDR3 sequence (DNA): TGTGCCAGCGGCGGGACAGGGCCCTATGGCTACACCTTC.

This chain connects TRBV6-6 to TRBJ1-6; 8 bases line up with TRBD1. V shed 6 bases, J shed 7 bases, and the junction held 5 bases outside the gene matches. Germline assignment: CDR1 MNHNY and CDR2 SVGAGI (reference sequence). This CDR3 has 14 residues. The CDR3 DNA sequence: TGTGCCAGCAGGGGGACAGGACGGAATTCACCCCTCCACTTT. It codes for CASRGTGRNSPLHF.

CDR3 residues: CASSAMTGGGEKLFF. The CDR3 coding sequence is TGTGCCAGCAGTGCTATGACAGGGGGCGGCGAAAAACTGTTTTTT. This chain connects TRBV6-4 to TRBJ1-4; 10 nucleotides line up with TRBD1. Germline trimming cut 4 bases from V and 8 bases from J; bases unmatched to any gene: 7. Germline V gene sequence: CDR1 MRHNA, CDR2 SNTAGT. This CDR3 spans 15 amino acids.

The chain uses TRBV5-5 and TRBJ1-4; no clear D gene. Deletions cut 0 bases from V and 3 bases from J, with 15 bases between. The CDR3 consists of 17 residues. CDR1 is SGHKS and CDR2 is YYEKEE in the germline V gene (reference sequence). The CDR3 DNA reads TGTGCCAGCAGCTTGGTACCCCCGGAGGGAGCTAATGAAAAACTGTTTTTT. Its protein is CASSLVPPEGANEKLFF. The complete variable domain, with remaining parts taken from reference TRBV5-5 and TRBJ1-4, reads DAGVTQSPTHLIKTRGQQVTLRCSPISGHKSVSWYQQVLGQGPQFIFQYYEKEERGRGNFPDRFSARQFPNYSSELNVNALLLGDSALYLCASSLVPPEGANEKLFFGSGTQLSVL.

The chain joins TRBV6-5 to TRBJ2-7; 7 bases are a match to TRBD2. The CDR3 has 11 residues. V lost 6 bases, J lost 6 bases, and 2 bases stayed unmatched. CDR1 and CDR2 (germline): MNHEY, SVGAGI. CDR3 in amino acids: CASRGGFEQYF. CDR3 nucleotides: TGTGCCAGCAGGGGGGGGTTCGAGCAGTACTTC.

The chain uses TRBV5-4 and TRBJ2-2; TRBD2 might be the D (6 bases). Germline CDR1 reads SGHNT; CDR2 reads YYREEE (reference sequence). V lost 3 bases to trimming and J lost 7 bases, with 16 bases between them. The CDR3 spans 15 residues. The DNA of the CDR3 is TGTGCCAGCAGCTCTGGTGGGCAGGGAGGCGGGGAGCTGTTTTTT. This sequence encodes CASSSGGQGGGELFF.

V is TRBV23-1 and J is TRBJ1-5; no firm D call. TRBV23-1 is filed as an ORF, its function uncertain. There are 13 residues in the CDR3. The germline V and J ends were trimmed by 4 bases and 4 bases, with 8 bases remaining between them. For the CDR3, the DNA is TGCGCCAGCAGTCGGCTAGGGAATCAGCCCCAGCATTTT. Its translation is CASSRLGNQPQHF.

Written as DNA, the CDR3 is TGTGCCAGCACCTCAGGCCAAGCTAGGGGAAATGAGCAGTTCTTC. It specifies CASTSGQARGNEQFF. J is TRBJ2-1 and V is TRBV28, with D possibly TRBD1 on 5 matching bases. Germline-derived CDR1 and CDR2 are MDHEN and SYDVKM. Trimming cost V 7 bases and J 7 bases, with 20 bases left between them. This CDR3 spans 15 amino acids. The full variable domain, its missing parts supplied by reference TRBV28 and TRBJ2-1, is DVKVTQSSRYLVKRTGEKVFLECVQDMDHENMFWYRQDPGLGLRLIYFSYDVKMKEKGDIPEGYSVSREKKERFSLILESASTNQTSMYLCASTSGQARGNEQFFGPGTRLTVL.

This rearrangement joins TRBV11-3 to TRBJ2-1; D is ambiguous. CDR1 is SGHNT, CDR2 YENEEA, per germline. V lost 6 bases and J 9 bases, leaving 15 bases between the germline ends. This CDR3 has 13 amino acids. CDR3 sequence reads: CASSSTLGGEQFF. The CDR3 region has the DNA TGTGCCAGCAGTTCTACCCTAGGCGGTGAGCAGTTCTTC.

The J gene is TRBJ2-7, the V gene TRBV5-1; TRBD1 aligns across 11 bases. Trimming removed 3 bases from V and 4 bases from J; junction bases left unmatched: 3. In germline, CDR1 is SGHRS, CDR2 YFSETQ. The CDR3 is 14 residues long. CDR3 protein: CASSSGQGAYEQYF. The CDR3 DNA reads as TGCGCCAGCAGCTCCGGACAGGGGGCTTACGAGCAGTACTTC.